These 26 T cell receptor beta chains originate from one sample sequenced in a study of vaccination effects on CD4 cells after COVID-19. What these receptors recognize is not known. Data came from immunoSEQ multiplex PCR; TCRdb stores just in-frame clones and leaves some out. The top ten hold 1.5% to 2% of the sample, which has roughly 59,000 clones, just under 80% seen once. Using viral peptide pools, the ViraFEST assay grew out antigen-specific CD4+ T cells prior to sequencing. Cultured cells yielded isolated CD4+ T cells after around 10 days. Each participant received a vaccine that was either BNT162b2 or mRNA-1273, given as two doses. The specimen was CD4+ T cells from PBMCs cultured with HCoV-OC43 spike peptides, collected after COVID-19 vaccination. Sample subset: HCoV-OC43 spike overlapping peptide pool stimulation. These receptors were obtained from a human donor who received a COVID-19 vaccine.

This clone was detected once. The rearrangement uses TRBV5-8 and TRBJ1-5; D is ambiguous. Trimming removed 0 bases at V and 6 bases at J, with 10 bases between. The CDR3 covers 14 residues. Germline V CDR1 and CDR2: SGHTS, YDEGEE. The CDR3 region has the DNA TGTGCCAGCAGCTTGGGGCCACCGGGTCAGCCCCAGCATTTT. Its protein is CASSLGPPGQPQHF.

The chain recombines TRBV19 with TRBJ1-2, with D perhaps TRBD1 (6 bases). The ends were cut back, 8 bases at V and 8 bases at J, with 18 bases in the middle. The germline V gene encodes CDR1 LNHDA and CDR2 SQIVND (reference sequence). The CDR3 runs to 13 residues. CDR3: CASPTTGTRGYTF. In nucleotides, the CDR3 is TGTGCCAGTCCTACCACAGGGACCAGGGGCTACACCTTC.

This chain uses TRBV24-1 with TRBJ2-5; 8 bases align to TRBD1. This CDR3 region has 15 residues. Germline V lookup: CDR1 KGHDR, CDR2 SFDVKD. With 3 bases clipped from V and 2 bases from J, the junction kept 4 bases outside the gene matches. The DNA for the CDR3 is TGTGCCACCAGTGATAGGACAGGGCCACAAGAGACCCAGTACTTC. It is translated as CATSDRTGPQETQYF.

The gene calls are TRBV4-1 and TRBJ1-4; weak D call: TRBD1 (5 bases). CDR3 length equals 16 residues. The V end was cut by 4 bases, the J end by 4 bases, with 16 bases between. In germline, CDR1 is MGHRA, CDR2 YSYEKL. The CDR3 protein is CASSPQEFGGNEKLFF. The DNA for the CDR3 is TGCGCCAGCAGCCCCCAAGAATTCGGGGGTAATGAAAAACTGTTTTTT.

The chain is built from TRBV7-2 and TRBJ2-5, with D possibly matching TRBD1 (6 bases). The CDR3 is made up of 13 amino acids. With 4 bases removed from V and 1 base from J, the gap between germline ends came to 7 bases. The germline CDR1 and CDR2 sequences are SGHTA and FQGNSA. CDR3 nucleotides: TGTGCCAGCAGCTGGGACACCCAAGAGACCCAGTACTTC. The encoded protein is CASSWDTQETQYF.

The gene calls are TRBV2 and TRBJ1-6, with D unclear. Germline V gene lookup returns CDR1 SNHLY and CDR2 FYNNEI. The CDR3 sequence is 13 residues long. Trimming pared 6 bases from V and 7 bases from J, leaving 10 bases between. The DNA for the CDR3 is TGTGCCAGCAGAACCGAGGGAAATTCACCCCTCCACTTT. Protein sequence: CASRTEGNSPLHF.

This clone was counted only a few times. V gene TRBV6-2 or TRBV6-3 combines with J gene TRBJ2-1; 9 bases match TRBD2. Germline V CDR1 and CDR2: MNHEY, SVGEGT. The CDR3 has 20 residues. The V gene end was trimmed by 4 bases and the J gene end by 3 bases; junction bases not matched to a gene: 19. CDR3 sequence (DNA): TGTGCCAGCAGTTTTGTACAACTAGCAGCTTCTAGCGGGGACTACAATGAGCAGTTCTTC. It codes for CASSFVQLAASSGDYNEQFF.

CDR3 sequence reads: CASSFGQSRDGYTF. The CDR3, as DNA: TGTGCCAGCAGCTTCGGGCAGTCCAGGGATGGCTACACCTTC. The chain uses TRBV5-6 and TRBJ1-2, with D possibly being TRBD1 (5 bases). The CDR3 consists of 14 residues. V was shortened by 2 bases and J by 6 bases, with 14 bases between the two germline ends. Germline V CDR1 and CDR2: SGHDT, YYEEEE.

This chain joins TRBV7-9 and TRBJ2-2, with 7 bases aligning to TRBD2. CDR3 length equals 14 residues. Germline V gene lookup returns CDR1 SEHNR and CDR2 FQNEAQ (reference sequence). Trimming took 5 bases from V and 7 from J; bases not matched to a gene: 7. The chain's CDR3 is CASSTPPGGGELFF. Written as DNA, the CDR3 is TGTGCCAGCAGCACCCCCCCGGGGGGCGGGGAGCTGTTTTTT.

The chain joins TRBV7-2 to TRBJ1-2, with TRBD1 matching over 7 bases. The trim removed 7 bases at V and 5 bases at J, leaving 7 bases unmatched. Germline lookup yields CDR1 SGHTA and CDR2 FQGNSA. CDR3 length equals 13 residues. The CDR3 DNA reads as TGTGCCAGCAACGGACAGGCTCAGTATGGCTACACCTTC. Its protein is CASNGQAQYGYTF. Combining the CDR3 with reference TRBV7-2 and TRBJ1-2 gives the whole variable domain GAGVSQSPSNKVTEKGKDVELRCDPISGHTALYWYRQSLGQGLEFLIYFQGNSAPDKSGLPSDRFSAERTGGSVSTLTIQRTQQEDSAVYLCASNGQAQYGYTFGSGTRLTVV.

This chain uses TRBV5-5 with TRBJ2-7; 9 bases fit TRBD2. The CDR3 totals 15 residues. Losses at the gene ends were 0 bases for V and 3 bases for J; bases not matched to a gene: 4. Germline V gives CDR1 SGHKS, CDR2 YYEKEE (reference sequence). CDR3 in DNA: TGTGCCAGCAGCTTGGGACTAGCGGTCAACTACGAGCAGTACGTC. Protein sequence: CASSLGLAVNYEQYV.

The rearrangement joins TRBV29-1 to TRBJ2-5; D possibly corresponds to TRBD1 (5 bases). Trimming cost V 8 bases and J 5 bases, with 15 bases left between them. Germline CDR1 reads SQVTM; CDR2 reads ANQGSEA. The length of the CDR3 is 12 residues. This CDR3 is CSYNRLQETQYF. The CDR3 nucleotides read TGCAGCTATAACAGGCTCCAGGAGACCCAGTACTTC.

This chain links TRBV3-1 (or the pseudogene TRBV3-2) with TRBJ2-3; D may be TRBD1 or TRBD2 (5 bases each). V gave up 0 bases and J gave up 10 bases, with 8 bases separating them. Germline-derived CDR1 and CDR2 are LGHDT and YNNKEL (reference sequence). The CDR3 extends over 12 amino acids. Here the CDR3 reads CASSQEGRAQYF. CDR3 coding DNA: TGTGCCAGCAGCCAAGAGGGGCGGGCGCAGTATTTT.

Only a few counts were recorded for this clone. The chain carries TRBV15 and TRBJ2-1; D gene ambiguous. The CDR3 totals 13 residues. V dropped 0 bases and J dropped 10 bases, with 10 bases sitting between them. CDR1 is LNHNV, CDR2 YYDKDF, per germline (reference sequence). CDR3 bases: TGTGCCACCAGCAGAGATCGGTGGCTCGAGCAGTTCTTC. Protein: CATSRDRWLEQFF.

CDR3: CASSFLGGETQYF. The CDR3 nucleotides are TGTGCCAGCAGCTTTTTAGGGGGGGAGACCCAGTACTTC. The chain uses TRBV5-6 and TRBJ2-5; D tentatively fits TRBD1 or TRBD2 (6 bases each). The germline V gene has CDR1 SGHDT and CDR2 YYEEEE. V was trimmed by 2 bases and J by 5 bases, leaving 10 bases between them. The CDR3 covers 13 residues.

This sequence joins TRBV19 and TRBJ1-4, with D possibly TRBD1 on 5 matching bases. The CDR3 covers 16 residues. Germline V gene lookup returns CDR1 LNHDA and CDR2 SQIVND (reference sequence). V lost 6 bases to trimming and J lost 1 base, with 15 bases between them. Here the CDR3 DNA reads TGTGCCAGTAGCCGAGGCTCGGGGGTAACTAATGAAAAACTGTTTTTT. Its translation is CASSRGSGVTNEKLFF.

This clone has a handful of counts. In DNA, the CDR3 is TGTGCCAGCAGCGTAGGAATTTGGGGACAGCAGAACACTGAAGCTTTCTTT. Its translation: CASSVGIWGQQNTEAFF. V usage is TRBV9 and J usage is TRBJ1-1, with 7 positions matching TRBD1. Per the germline V gene, CDR1 is SGDLS and CDR2 is YYNGEE. V dropped 0 bases and J dropped 1; count of bases not matched to a gene: 9. CDR3 length: 17 residues.

V and J are TRBV6-5 and TRBJ2-1, with TRBD1 matching over 10 bases. Per germline, CDR1 MNHEY and CDR2 SVGAGI. Unmatched junction bases numbered 7, after V lost 5 bases and J lost 9 bases. The CDR3 has 14 amino acids. The CDR3 DNA reads TGTGCCAGCAGTCGGGACAGGGGAATCGGTGAGCAGTTCTTC. This encodes CASSRDRGIGEQFF.

This clone was recorded a few times. The same CDR3 also results from other DNA sequences found in this sample. The chain employs TRBV7-9 and TRBJ1-2, with D unresolved. CDR1 is SEHNR and CDR2 is FQNEAQ in the germline V gene (reference sequence). The CDR3 length is 13 residues. Trimming took off 1 base at V and 5 bases at J, with 8 bases between the two ends. CDR3 DNA sequence: TGTGCCAGCAGCTTAGGGAACGGATATGGCTACACCTTC. Translation: CASSLGNGYGYTF.

The V call is TRBV5-5, the J call TRBJ1-1; maybe TRBD1 (5 bases). The germline CDR1 and CDR2 sequences are SGHKS and YYEKEE (reference sequence). The CDR3 is made up of 15 amino acids. The V end lost 5 bases, the J end lost 5 bases, and 19 bases lay between the germline ends. The CDR3 coding sequence is TGTGCCAGCAGTTGGGGAGGGACCGGATCTACTGAAGCTTTCTTT. This encodes CASSWGGTGSTEAFF.

The chain couples TRBV7-2 to TRBJ1-2; 11 bases are a match to TRBD1. The CDR3 sequence is 15 residues long. Germline assignment: CDR1 SGHTA and CDR2 FQGNSA. V lost 3 bases and J lost 10; bases outside the gene matches: 10. The CDR3 loop reads CASSFFLGQGEAYTF. CDR3 DNA sequence: TGTGCCAGCAGCTTTTTTTTGGGACAGGGGGAAGCCTACACCTTC.

The chain combines TRBV6-2 or TRBV6-3 with TRBJ1-4; a weak D match, TRBD1 (6 bases). Trimming removed 3 bases from V and 6 bases from J, with 11 bases in between. Germline assignment: CDR1 MNHEY and CDR2 SVGEGT. The CDR3 runs 14 residues. Here the CDR3 DNA reads TGTGCCAGCAGTTATCGCCGGACAGATGAAAAACTGTTTTTT. Residues: CASSYRRTDEKLFF.

The rearrangement uses TRBV9 and TRBJ1-2, with D maybe TRBD1 (5 bases). The CDR3 spans 14 residues. CDR1 and CDR2 (germline): SGDLS, YYNGEE. V was cut by 2 bases and J by 2 bases, with 10 bases left in between. The CDR3 DNA sequence: TGTGCCAGCAGCGTCGGGACCGCCAACTATGGCTACACCTTC. Its protein product is CASSVGTANYGYTF.

The rearrangement links TRBV18 to TRBJ2-5, with 10 bases fitting TRBD1. Germline CDR1 is KGHSH and CDR2 is LQKENI. The CDR3 has 13 amino acids. V gave up 6 bases and J gave up 5 bases; unmatched junction bases: 3. This chain's CDR3 is CASSGQGGETQYF. The DNA for the CDR3 is TGTGCCAGCTCCGGACAGGGGGGGGAGACCCAGTACTTC.

The chain employs TRBV9 and TRBJ2-2; D is unclear. CDR3 length: 16 amino acids. The germline V gene has CDR1 SGDLS and CDR2 YYNGEE. With 3 bases removed from V and 6 bases from J, the gap between germline ends came to 18 bases. The chain's CDR3 is CASSGFPVTSAGELFF. CDR3 DNA: TGTGCCAGCAGCGGATTCCCAGTGACCTCGGCCGGGGAGCTGTTTTTT. Full variable domain (remainder filled in from reference TRBV9 and TRBJ2-2): DSGVTQTPKHLITATGQRVTLRCSPRSGDLSVYWYQQSLDQGLQFLIQYYNGEERAKGNILERFSAQQFPDLHSELNLSSLELGDSALYFCASSGFPVTSAGELFFGEGSRLTVL.

The chain carries TRBV14 and TRBJ2-7; possibly TRBD2 for D (5 bases). V was shortened by 1 base and J by 4 bases, with 11 bases between the two germline ends. The length of the CDR3 is 14 residues. Germline CDR1 is SGHDN and CDR2 is FVKESK. The CDR3 coding sequence is TGTGCCAGCAGCCAAGGGAGCGGAGGTTACGAGCAGTACGTC. Its translation: CASSQGSGGYEQYV.